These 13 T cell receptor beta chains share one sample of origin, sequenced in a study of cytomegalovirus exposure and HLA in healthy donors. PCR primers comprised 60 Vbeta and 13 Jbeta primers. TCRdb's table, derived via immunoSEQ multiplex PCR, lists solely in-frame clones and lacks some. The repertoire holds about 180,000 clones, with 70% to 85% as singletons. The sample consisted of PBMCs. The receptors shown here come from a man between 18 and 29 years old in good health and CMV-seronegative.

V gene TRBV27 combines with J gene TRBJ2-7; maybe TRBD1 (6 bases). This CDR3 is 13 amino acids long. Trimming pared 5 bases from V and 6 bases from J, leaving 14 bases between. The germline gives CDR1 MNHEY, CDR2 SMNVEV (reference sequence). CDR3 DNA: TGTGCCAGCAGTCACGACAGGATGGCCGAGCAGTACTTC. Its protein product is CASSHDRMAEQYF.

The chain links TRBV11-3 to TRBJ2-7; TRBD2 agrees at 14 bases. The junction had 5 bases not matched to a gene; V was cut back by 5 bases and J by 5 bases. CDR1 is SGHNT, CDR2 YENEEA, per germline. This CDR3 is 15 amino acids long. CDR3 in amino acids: CASSPGLAGAHEQYF. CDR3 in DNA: TGTGCCAGCAGCCCGGGACTAGCGGGAGCCCACGAGCAGTACTTC.

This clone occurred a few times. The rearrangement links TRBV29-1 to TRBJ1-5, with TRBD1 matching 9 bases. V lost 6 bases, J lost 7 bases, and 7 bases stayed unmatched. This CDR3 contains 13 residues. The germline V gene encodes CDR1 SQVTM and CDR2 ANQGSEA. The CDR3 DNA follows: TGCAGCGTCCTACAGGGGGCCGGGCAGCCCCAGCATTTT. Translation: CSVLQGAGQPQHF.

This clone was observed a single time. The DNA of the CDR3 is TGTGCCAGTGACGGGACAGGGAAGAGTGGCTACACCTTC. Encoded protein: CASDGTGKSGYTF. The genes are TRBV19 and TRBJ1-2; TRBD1 matches 9 bases. V was clipped by 8 bases and J by 7 bases; unmatched bases: 8. This CDR3 spans 13 amino acids. Looked up from germline, CDR1 is LNHDA and CDR2 is SQIVND (reference sequence).

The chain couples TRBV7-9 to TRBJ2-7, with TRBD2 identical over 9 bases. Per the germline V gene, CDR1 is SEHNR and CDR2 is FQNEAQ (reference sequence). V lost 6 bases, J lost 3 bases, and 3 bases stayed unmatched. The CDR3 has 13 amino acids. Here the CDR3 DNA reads TGTGCCAGCAGGCCTAGCGGGAACTACGAGCAGTACTTC. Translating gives CASRPSGNYEQYF.

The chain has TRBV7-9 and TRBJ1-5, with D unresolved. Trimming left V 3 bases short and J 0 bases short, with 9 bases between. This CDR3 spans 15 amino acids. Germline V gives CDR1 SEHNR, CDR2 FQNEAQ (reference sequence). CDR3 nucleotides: TGTGCCAGCAGCTTCGGAGGAGCTAGCAATCAGCCCCAGCATTTT. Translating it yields CASSFGGASNQPQHF.

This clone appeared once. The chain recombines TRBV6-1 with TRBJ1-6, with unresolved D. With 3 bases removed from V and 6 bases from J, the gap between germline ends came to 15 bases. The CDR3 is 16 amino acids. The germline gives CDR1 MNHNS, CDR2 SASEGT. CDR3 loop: CASSDPTRPLNSPLHF. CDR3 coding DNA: TGTGCCAGCAGTGACCCTACTAGACCCCTTAATTCACCCCTCCACTTT.

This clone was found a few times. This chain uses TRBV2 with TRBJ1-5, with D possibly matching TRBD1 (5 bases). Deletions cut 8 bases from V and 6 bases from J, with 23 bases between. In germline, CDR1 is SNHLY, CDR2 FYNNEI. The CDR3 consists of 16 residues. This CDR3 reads CASGLGRGRGIQPQHF. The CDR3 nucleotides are TGTGCCAGCGGATTGGGGAGGGGACGGGGCATTCAGCCCCAGCATTTT.

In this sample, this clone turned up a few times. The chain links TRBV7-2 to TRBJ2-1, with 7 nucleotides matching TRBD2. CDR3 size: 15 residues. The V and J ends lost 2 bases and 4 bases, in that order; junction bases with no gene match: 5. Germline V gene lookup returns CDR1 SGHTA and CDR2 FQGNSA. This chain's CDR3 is CASSLTNGGYNEQFF. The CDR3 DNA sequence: TGTGCCAGCAGCTTAACAAACGGGGGGTACAATGAGCAGTTCTTC. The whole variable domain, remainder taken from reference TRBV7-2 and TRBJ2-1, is GAGVSQSPSNKVTEKGKDVELRCDPISGHTALYWYRQSLGQGLEFLIYFQGNSAPDKSGLPSDRFSAERTGGSVSTLTIQRTQQEDSAVYLCASSLTNGGYNEQFFGPGTRLTVL.

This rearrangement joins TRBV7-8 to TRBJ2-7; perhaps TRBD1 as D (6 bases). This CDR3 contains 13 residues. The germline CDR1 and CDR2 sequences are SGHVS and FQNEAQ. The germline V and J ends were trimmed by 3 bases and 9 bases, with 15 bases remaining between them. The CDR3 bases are TGTGCCAGCAGCTTTACTAAACAGGGTCGGCAGTACTTC. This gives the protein CASSFTKQGRQYF.

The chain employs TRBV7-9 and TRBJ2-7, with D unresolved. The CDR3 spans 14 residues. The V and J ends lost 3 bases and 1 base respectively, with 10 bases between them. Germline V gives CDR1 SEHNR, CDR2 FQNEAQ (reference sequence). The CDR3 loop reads CASSFGQPSYEQYF. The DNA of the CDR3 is TGTGCCAGCAGCTTTGGGCAGCCTTCCTACGAGCAGTACTTC.

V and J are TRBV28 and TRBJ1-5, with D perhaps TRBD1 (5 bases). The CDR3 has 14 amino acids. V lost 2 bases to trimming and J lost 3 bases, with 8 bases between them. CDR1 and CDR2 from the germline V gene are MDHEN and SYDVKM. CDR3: CASSLGGDNQPQHF. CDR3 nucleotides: TGTGCCAGCAGTTTAGGAGGGGACAATCAGCCCCAGCATTTT.

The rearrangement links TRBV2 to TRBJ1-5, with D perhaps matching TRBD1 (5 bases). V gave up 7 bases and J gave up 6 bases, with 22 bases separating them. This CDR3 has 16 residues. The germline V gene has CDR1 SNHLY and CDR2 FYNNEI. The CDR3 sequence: CASTPLADNLGQPQHF. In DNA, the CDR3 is TGTGCCAGCACCCCCCTCGCGGACAATTTGGGTCAGCCCCAGCATTTT.